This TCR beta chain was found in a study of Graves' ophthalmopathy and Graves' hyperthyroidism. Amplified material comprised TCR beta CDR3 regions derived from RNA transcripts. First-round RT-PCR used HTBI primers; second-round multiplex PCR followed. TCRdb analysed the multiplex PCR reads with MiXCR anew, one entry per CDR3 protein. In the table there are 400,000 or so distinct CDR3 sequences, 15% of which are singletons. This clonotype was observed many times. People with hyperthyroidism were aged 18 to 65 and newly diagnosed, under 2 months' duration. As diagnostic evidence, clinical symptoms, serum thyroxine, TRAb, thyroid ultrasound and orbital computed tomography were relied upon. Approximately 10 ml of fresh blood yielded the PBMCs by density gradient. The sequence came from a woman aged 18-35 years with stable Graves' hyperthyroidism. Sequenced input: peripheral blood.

The CDR3 coding sequence is TGTGCCAGCAGTGGGGACAGTCGGCGCGAGCAGTACTTC. Amino acid sequence: CASSGDSRREQYF. The chain links TRBV6-1 to TRBJ2-7; the match to TRBD1 covers 7 bases. Per the germline V gene, CDR1 is MNHNS and CDR2 is SASEGT. The trim removed 4 bases at V and 6 bases at J, leaving 6 bases unmatched. CDR3 length: 13 residues.